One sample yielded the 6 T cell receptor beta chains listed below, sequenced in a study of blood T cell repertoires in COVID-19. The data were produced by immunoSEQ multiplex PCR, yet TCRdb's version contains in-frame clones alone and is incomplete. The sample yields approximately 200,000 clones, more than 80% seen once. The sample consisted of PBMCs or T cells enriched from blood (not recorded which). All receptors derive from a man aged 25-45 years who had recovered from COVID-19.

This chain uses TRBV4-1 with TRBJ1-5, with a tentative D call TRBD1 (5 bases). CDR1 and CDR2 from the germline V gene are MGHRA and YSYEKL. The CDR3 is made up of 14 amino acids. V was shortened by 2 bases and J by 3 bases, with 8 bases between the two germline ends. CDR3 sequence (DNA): TGCGCCAGCAGCCAACCAGGGATCAATCAGCCCCAGCATTTT. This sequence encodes CASSQPGINQPQHF.

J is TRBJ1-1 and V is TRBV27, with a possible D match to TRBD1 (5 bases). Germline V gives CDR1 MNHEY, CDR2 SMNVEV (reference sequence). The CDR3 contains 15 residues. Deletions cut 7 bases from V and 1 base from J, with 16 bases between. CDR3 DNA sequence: TGTGCCAGCAAGGCGACCAGGGTCCCGAACACTGAAGCTTTCTTT. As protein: CASKATRVPNTEAFF.

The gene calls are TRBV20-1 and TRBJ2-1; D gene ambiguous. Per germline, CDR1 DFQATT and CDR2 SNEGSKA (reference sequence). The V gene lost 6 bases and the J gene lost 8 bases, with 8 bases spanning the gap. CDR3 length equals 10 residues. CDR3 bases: TGCAGTGCCATGAGGCATGAGCAGTTCTTC. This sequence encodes CSAMRHEQFF.

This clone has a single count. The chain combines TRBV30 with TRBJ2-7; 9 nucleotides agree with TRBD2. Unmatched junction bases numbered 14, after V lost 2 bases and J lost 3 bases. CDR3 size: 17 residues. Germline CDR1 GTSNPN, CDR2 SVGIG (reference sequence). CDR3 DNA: TGTGCCTGGAGTTTCCCTACGCGAGCGGGAGGATTCTACGAGCAGTACTTC. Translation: CAWSFPTRAGGFYEQYF.

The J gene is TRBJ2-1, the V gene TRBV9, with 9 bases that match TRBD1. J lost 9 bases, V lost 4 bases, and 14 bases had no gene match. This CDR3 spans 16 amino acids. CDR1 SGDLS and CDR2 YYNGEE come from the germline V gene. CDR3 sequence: CASSPKPGQGGSEQFF. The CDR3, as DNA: TGTGCCAGCAGCCCAAAGCCGGGACAGGGCGGGAGTGAGCAGTTCTTC.

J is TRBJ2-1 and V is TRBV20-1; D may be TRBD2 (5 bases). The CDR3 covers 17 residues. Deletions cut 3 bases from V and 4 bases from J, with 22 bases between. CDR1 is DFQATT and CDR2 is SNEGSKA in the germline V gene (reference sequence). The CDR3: CSASLRAGLLIYNEQFF. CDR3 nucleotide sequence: TGCAGTGCTAGTTTAAGGGCGGGTCTCTTGATTTACAATGAGCAGTTCTTC.